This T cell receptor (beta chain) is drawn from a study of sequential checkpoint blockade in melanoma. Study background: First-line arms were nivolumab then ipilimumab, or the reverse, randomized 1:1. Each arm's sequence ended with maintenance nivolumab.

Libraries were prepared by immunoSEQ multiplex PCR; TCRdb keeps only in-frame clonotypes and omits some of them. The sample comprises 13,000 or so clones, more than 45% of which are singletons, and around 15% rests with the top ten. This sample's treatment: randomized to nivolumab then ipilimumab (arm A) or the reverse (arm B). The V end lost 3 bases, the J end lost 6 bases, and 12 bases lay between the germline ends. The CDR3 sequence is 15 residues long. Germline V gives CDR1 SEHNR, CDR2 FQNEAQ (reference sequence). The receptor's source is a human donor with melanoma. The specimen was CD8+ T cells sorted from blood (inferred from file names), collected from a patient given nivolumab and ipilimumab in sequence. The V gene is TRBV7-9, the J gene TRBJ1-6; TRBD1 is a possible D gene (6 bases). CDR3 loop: CASSLTGYPNSPLHF. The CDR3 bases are TGTGCCAGCAGCTTGACAGGCTACCCTAATTCACCCCTCCACTTT.